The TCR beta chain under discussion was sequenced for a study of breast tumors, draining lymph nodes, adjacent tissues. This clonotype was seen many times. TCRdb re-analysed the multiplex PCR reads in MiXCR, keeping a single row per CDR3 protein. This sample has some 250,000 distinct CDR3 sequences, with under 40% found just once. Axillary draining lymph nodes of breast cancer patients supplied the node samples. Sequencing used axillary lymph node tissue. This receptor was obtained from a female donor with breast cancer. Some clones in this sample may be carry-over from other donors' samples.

As DNA, the CDR3 is TGTGCCAGCAGCTTAGAAGTCGGGCTAGCGGGCAACGAGCAGTACTTC. Translating gives CASSLEVGLAGNEQYF. The rearrangement links TRBV11-3 to TRBJ2-7, with 8 bases lining up with TRBD2. V dropped 0 bases and J dropped 5; count of bases not matched to a gene: 9. This CDR3 is built from 16 residues. CDR1 SGHNT and CDR2 YENEEA come from the germline V gene.